These 15 T cell receptor beta chains originate from one sample sequenced in a study of vaccination and CD4 T cells after COVID-19. Documented treatment: roughly 10-day PBMC culture with coronavirus spike peptide pools or control peptides (ViraFEST assay). No antigen has been assigned to these receptors. The Oncomine TCR Beta short-read assay was applied to DNA of cultured CD4+ T cells. TCRdb re-analysed the PCR reads in MiXCR, keeping a single row per CDR3 protein. The data hold thousands of distinct CDR3 sequences, with approximately 61% observed a single time. Sequencing was performed on CD4+ T cells from blood, cultured in vitro. The receptors originated from a human donor who had recovered from COVID-19.

A few counts support this clonotype. The chain uses TRBV20-1 and TRBJ1-4; D is ambiguous. V lost 6 bases, J lost 0 bases, and 11 bases lay in between. Germline V CDR1 and CDR2: DFQATT, SNEGSKA (reference sequence). The CDR3 extends over 14 amino acids. CDR3 loop: CSAARGATNEKLFF. The CDR3 nucleotides are TGCAGTGCGGCACGCGGGGCAACTAATGAAAAACTGTTTTTT.

This clonotype came up a few times. The CDR3 DNA is TGTGCCACCAGTGTAGGGGCGGTCGGGGAGCTGTTTTTT. This encodes CATSVGAVGELFF. V gene TRBV24-1 combines with J gene TRBJ2-2; perhaps TRBD1 as D (5 bases). The CDR3 length is 13 residues. Germline V CDR1 and CDR2: KGHDR, SFDVKD. Trimming took 5 bases from V and 7 from J, leaving 10 bases between them.

This clonotype was detected only a few times. The chain employs TRBV20-1 and TRBJ1-2, with TRBD1 as a possible D gene (6 bases). The CDR3 contains 14 residues. Trimming left V 2 bases short and J 3 bases short, with 13 bases between. Germline V gene lookup returns CDR1 DFQATT and CDR2 SNEGSKA (reference sequence). DNA for the CDR3: TGCAGTGCTAGAACAGACAGGAGGGACTATGGCTACACCTTC. It is translated as CSARTDRRDYGYTF.

Turning to this clonotype: At one of its ends the junction is not consistent with the germline gene, which may arise from a read error. For the CDR3, the DNA is TGTGCTAGCAGTTATGGGTCGAAGAAAAGCTCCTACAATGAGCAGTTCTTC. It encodes CASSYGSKKSSYNEQFF. The chain joins TRBV7-7 to TRBJ2-1; no clear D gene. CDR1 is SSHAT, CDR2 FNYEAQ, per germline (reference sequence). CDR3 size: 17 residues.

A few counts support this clonotype. The chain carries TRBV20-1 and TRBJ1-3; no clear D. Germline lookup yields CDR1 DFQATT and CDR2 SNEGSKA (reference sequence). V was shortened by 1 base and J by 6 bases, with 4 bases between the two germline ends. There are 11 residues in the CDR3. This chain's CDR3 is CSARVANTIYF. The CDR3 DNA follows: TGCAGTGCTAGAGTAGCAAACACCATATATTTT.

The chain is built from TRBV6-1 and TRBJ1-3; 7 positions match TRBD1. The J segment lost 2 bases and the V segment lost 4 bases, leaving 11 bases of the junction unmatched. This CDR3 is built from 17 residues. CDR1 is MNHNS, CDR2 SASEGT, per germline. The DNA of the CDR3 is TGTGCCAGCAGTGTTGTTAGCTTCGGGACAGCTGGAAACACCATATATTTT. It codes for CASSVVSFGTAGNTIYF.

The CDR3 loop is CSAAGERSSYGYTF. CDR3 in DNA: TGCAGTGCTGCCGGAGAAAGGAGCAGCTATGGCTACACCTTC. This chain connects TRBV20-1 to TRBJ1-2; D gene unclear. The CDR3 length is 14 residues. Trimming took off 5 bases at V and 4 bases at J, with 17 bases between the two ends. From germline, CDR1 is DFQATT and CDR2 SNEGSKA (reference sequence).

The chain uses TRBV29-1 and TRBJ2-7, with 14 bases that match TRBD2. V was clipped by 6 bases and J by 5 bases; unmatched bases: 9. Germline CDR1 and CDR2: SQVTM and ANQGSEA. CDR3 length: 15 amino acids. The CDR3 DNA reads as TGCAGCGTGACCCCCGGGACTAGCGGGAGCAACGAGCAGTACTTC. Translating it yields CSVTPGTSGSNEQYF.

This clonotype appeared a few times. The chain has TRBV20-1 and TRBJ1-3; TRBD1 agrees at 11 bases. Germline CDR1 is DFQATT and CDR2 is SNEGSKA (reference sequence). V shed 4 bases, J shed 4 bases, and the junction held 6 bases outside the gene matches. The CDR3 covers 15 residues. CDR3 sequence: CSATGQGAGGNTIYF. CDR3 nucleotide sequence: TGCAGTGCTACCGGACAGGGGGCAGGAGGAAACACCATATATTTT.

V is TRBV20-1 and J is TRBJ1-1; D not resolved. Per the germline V gene, CDR1 is DFQATT and CDR2 is SNEGSKA (reference sequence). V lost 6 bases, J lost 6 bases, and 5 bases lay in between. CDR3 length: 9 residues. CDR3 in amino acids: CSAWPEAFF. CDR3 DNA sequence: TGCAGTGCATGGCCTGAAGCTTTCTTT.

This clonotype was recorded a few times. The chain has TRBV7-2 and TRBJ1-5; the D is unclear. The CDR3 is 13 residues long. Trimming shortened V by 3 bases and J by 7 bases, and 10 bases separated the two germline ends. Germline assignment: CDR1 SGHTA and CDR2 FQGNSA. CDR3 region: CASSFTGEQPQHF. DNA for the CDR3: TGTGCCAGCAGCTTTACCGGGGAGCAGCCCCAGCATTTT.

This clonotype was observed a few times. This sequence joins TRBV20-1 and TRBJ2-3; D gene unclear. Trimming removed 6 bases at V and 2 bases at J, with 21 bases between. Germline values: CDR1 DFQATT, CDR2 SNEGSKA (reference sequence). The length of the CDR3 is 16 residues. As DNA, the CDR3 is TGCAGTGCCGATACCGGGCCAACCATAACCACAGATACGCAGTATTTT. Translated, it gives CSADTGPTITTDTQYF.

The chain employs TRBV12-3 or TRBV12-4 and TRBJ2-2; tentatively, D is TRBD1 or TRBD2 (5 bases each). The CDR3 contains 16 residues. Deletions cut 5 bases from V and 4 bases from J, with 17 bases between. The CDR3 region is CASSRLGQGVTGELFF. The CDR3 bases are TGTGCCAGCAGTAGGTTGGGGCAGGGAGTCACCGGGGAGCTGTTTTTT.

The chain employs TRBV6-5 and TRBJ2-1; TRBD2 is a possible D gene (5 bases). Germline CDR1 and CDR2: MNHEY and SVGAGI. This CDR3 contains 15 residues. Trimming stripped 2 bases from V and 8 bases from J, with 16 bases between. The DNA for the CDR3 is TGTGCCAGCAGTTACGGTCGTCGGGGAACGGATGAGCAGTTCTTC. Amino acid sequence: CASSYGRRGTDEQFF.

J is TRBJ1-1 and V is TRBV28, with 8 bases that match TRBD1. The V gene's germline CDR1 is MDHEN and CDR2 SYDVKM. V was clipped by 9 bases and J by 13 bases; unmatched bases: 16. The CDR3 has 13 residues. CDR3 DNA: TGTGCCAGTCAGTGGACAGGGCGTCGCGTTAGTTTCTTT. Translated, it gives CASQWTGRRVSFF.